The 6 T cell receptor beta chains reported below all come from one sample, sequenced in a study of T cells expressing NK-cell markers. TCRdb reanalyzed the 5' RACE reads, giving one entry per CDR3 protein sequence and no DNA. This listing includes about 380,000 distinct CDR3 sequences. The sequenced sample was blood T cells: a sorted CD56 or NKG2C T cell subset, CD4+ or CD8+ T cells, or bulk PBMC T cells (not recorded which). Receptors were obtained from a man between 18 and 69 years old in good health.

The V gene is TRBV12-3 or TRBV12-4, the J gene TRBJ1-1. This CDR3 is 13 amino acids long. Here the CDR3 reads CASSFLSLSEAFF.

CDR3 sequence reads: CASSPGLAGPSTDTQYF. The chain couples TRBV5-6 to TRBJ2-3; there is no DNA to check the TCRdb D call of TRBD2. The CDR3 is made up of 17 amino acids. Germline loops: CDR1 SGHDT, CDR2 YYEEEE.

The V call is TRBV18, the J call TRBJ2-1; TCRdb lists TRBD2, though no DNA is available to test this call. This CDR3 is 17 amino acids long. CDR1 is KGHSH and CDR2 is LQKENI in the germline V gene. The CDR3 protein is CASSPPGSGGAHNEQFF. Combining the CDR3 with reference TRBV18 and TRBJ2-1 gives the whole variable domain NAGVMQNPRHLVRRRGQEARLRCSPMKGHSHVYWYRQLPEEGLKFMVYLQKENIIDESGMPKERFSAEFPKEGPSILRIQQVVRGDSAAYFCASSPPGSGGAHNEQFFGPGTRLTVL.

The chain combines TRBV5-1 with TRBJ2-3. Germline values: CDR1 SGHRS, CDR2 YFSETQ. The CDR3 is 16 amino acids. The CDR3 region is CASSLGGRPAGDTQYF. The full variable domain, completed using reference TRBV5-1 and TRBJ2-3, is KAGVTQTPRYLIKTRGQQVTLSCSPISGHRSVSWYQQTPGQGLQFLFEYFSETQRNKGNFPGRFSGRQFSNSRSEMNVSTLELGDSALYLCASSLGGRPAGDTQYFGPGTRLTVL.

CDR3 amino acids: CASSLGGTVGQPQHF. This chain connects TRBV7-9 to TRBJ1-5; TCRdb gives TRBD1 as the D gene, but with no DNA this cannot be confirmed. Germline CDR1 SEHNR, CDR2 FQNEAQ (reference sequence). The length of the CDR3 is 15 residues. The complete variable domain, with remaining parts taken from reference TRBV7-9 and TRBJ1-5, reads DTGVSQNPRHKITKRGQNVTFRCDPISEHNRLYWYRQTLGQGPEFLTYFQNEAQLEKSRLLSDRFSAERPKGSFSTLEIQRTEQGDSAMYLCASSLGGTVGQPQHFGDGTRLSIL.

V and J are TRBV21-1 and TRBJ2-7; TCRdb designates TRBD2, a call that cannot be tested without DNA. TRBV21-1 is a listed pseudogene. The CDR3 loop spans 17 amino acids. CDR3 protein: CASSKEGTSGGPHEQYF.